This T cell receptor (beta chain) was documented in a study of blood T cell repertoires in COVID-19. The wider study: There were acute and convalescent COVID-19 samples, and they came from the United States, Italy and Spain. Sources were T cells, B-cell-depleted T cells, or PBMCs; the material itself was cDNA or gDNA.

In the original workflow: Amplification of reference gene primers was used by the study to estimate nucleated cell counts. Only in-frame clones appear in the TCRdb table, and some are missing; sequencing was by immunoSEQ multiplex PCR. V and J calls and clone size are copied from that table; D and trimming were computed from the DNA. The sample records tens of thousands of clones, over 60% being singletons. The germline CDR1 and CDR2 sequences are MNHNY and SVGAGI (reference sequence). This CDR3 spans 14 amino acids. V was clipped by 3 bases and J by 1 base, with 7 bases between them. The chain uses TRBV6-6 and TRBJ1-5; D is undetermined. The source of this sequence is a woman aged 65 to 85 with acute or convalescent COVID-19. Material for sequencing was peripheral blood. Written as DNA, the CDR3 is TGTGCCAGCAGTTATGGGGAGAGCAATCAGCCCCAGCATTTT. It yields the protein CASSYGESNQPQHF.